The sequence of this TCR beta chain was determined in a study of shared clonotypes between healthy human individuals. Points on this clone: The target antigen is unknown.

TCRdb's table, derived via immunoSEQ multiplex PCR, lists solely in-frame clones and lacks some. The repertoire holds a few hundred thousand clones, with more than 95% as singletons. Trimming left V 6 bases short and J 7 bases short, with 10 bases between. Germline V lookup: CDR1 DFQATT, CDR2 SNEGSKA (reference sequence). The CDR3 totals 11 residues. Findings of the study overall: Estimated richness was generally greater in naive than memory subsets.

The chain joins TRBV20-1 to TRBJ2-1; no clear D. Sequences were obtained from naive CD4+ T cells sorted from blood. Subset in this sample: CD45RA+ positively selected. The sequence was collected from a woman in her 30s in good health. This chain's CDR3 is CSAEPRNEQFF. CDR3 nucleotides: TGCAGTGCGGAGCCTCGGAATGAGCAGTTCTTC.